This TCR beta chain was captured by sequencing in a study of shared clonotypes between healthy human individuals. The overall study: Ranging from 18 to 49 in age, donors were two women and a few men.

This clone was seen more than once but under ten times. Antigen unknown. This CDR3 region has 15 residues. In germline, CDR1 is SGHTA, CDR2 FQGNSA. V lost 0 bases to trimming and J lost 7 bases, with 12 bases between them. Study observations and caveats: Among donors, sharing of clonotypes was expected to be affected by sequencing depth. Incompleteness in sorted-subset sequencing, despite large depth, was shown by rarefaction.

TCRdb's table, derived via immunoSEQ multiplex PCR, lists solely in-frame clones and lacks some. The sample lists around 990,000 clones; 70% to 85% were seen once. What was sequenced was memory CD4+ T cells from PBMCs. Subset indicated: CD45RA-negative fraction. The V gene is TRBV7-2, the J gene TRBJ2-2, with D uncertain. This TCR came from a man younger than 35 in good health. Some clones in this sample may be carry-over from other donors' samples. The CDR3 DNA sequence: TGTGCCAGCAGCTTAGCGGTGGCTTGGGGCGGGGAGCTGTTTTTT. It translates to CASSLAVAWGGELFF.